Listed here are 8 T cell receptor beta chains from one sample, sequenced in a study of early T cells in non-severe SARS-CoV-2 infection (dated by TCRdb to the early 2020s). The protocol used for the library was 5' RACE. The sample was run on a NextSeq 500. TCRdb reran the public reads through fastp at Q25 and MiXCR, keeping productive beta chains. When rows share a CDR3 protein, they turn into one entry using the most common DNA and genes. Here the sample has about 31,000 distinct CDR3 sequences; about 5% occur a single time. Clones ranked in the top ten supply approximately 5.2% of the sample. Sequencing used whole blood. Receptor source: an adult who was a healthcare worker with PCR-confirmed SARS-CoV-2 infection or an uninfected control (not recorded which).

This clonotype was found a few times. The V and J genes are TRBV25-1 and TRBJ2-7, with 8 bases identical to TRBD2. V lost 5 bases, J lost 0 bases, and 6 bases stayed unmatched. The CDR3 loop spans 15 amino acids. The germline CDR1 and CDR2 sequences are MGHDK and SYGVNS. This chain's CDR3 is CASSQTSVLSYEQYF. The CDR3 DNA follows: TGTGCCAGCAGTCAGACTAGCGTCCTCTCCTACGAGCAGTACTTC.

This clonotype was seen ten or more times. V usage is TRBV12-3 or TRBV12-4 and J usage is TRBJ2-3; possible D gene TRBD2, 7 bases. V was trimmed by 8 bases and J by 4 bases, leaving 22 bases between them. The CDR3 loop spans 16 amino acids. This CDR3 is CASLEWRGGGADTQYF. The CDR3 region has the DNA TGTGCCAGCCTGGAATGGAGGGGGGGTGGCGCAGATACGCAGTATTTT.

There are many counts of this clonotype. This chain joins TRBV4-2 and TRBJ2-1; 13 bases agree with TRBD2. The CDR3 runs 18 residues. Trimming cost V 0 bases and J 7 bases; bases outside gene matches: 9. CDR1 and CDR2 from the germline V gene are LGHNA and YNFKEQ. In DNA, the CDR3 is TGTGCCAGCAGCCAAGAAACTAGCGGGGGGGCACCGGGGAATGAGCAGTTCTTC. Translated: CASSQETSGGAPGNEQFF.

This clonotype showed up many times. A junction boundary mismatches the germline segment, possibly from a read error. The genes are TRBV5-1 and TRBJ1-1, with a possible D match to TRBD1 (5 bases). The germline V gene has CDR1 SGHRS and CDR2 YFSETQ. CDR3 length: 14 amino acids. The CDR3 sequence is CASSSGTGNTEVFF. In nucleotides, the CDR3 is TGCGCCAGCAGCTCCGGGACGGGGAACACTGAAGTTTTCTTT.

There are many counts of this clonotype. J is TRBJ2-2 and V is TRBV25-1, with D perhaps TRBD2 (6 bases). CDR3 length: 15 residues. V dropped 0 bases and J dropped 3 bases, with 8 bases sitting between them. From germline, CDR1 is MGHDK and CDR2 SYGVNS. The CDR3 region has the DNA TGTGCCAGCAGTGAATACGGGGGAGACACCGGGGAGCTGTTTTTT. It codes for CASSEYGGDTGELFF.

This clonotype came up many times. This CDR3 reads CASSLDHAGAYTDTQYF. The CDR3 bases are TGTGCCAGCAGCTTAGATCATGCGGGAGCCTACACAGATACGCAGTATTTT. The V and J genes are TRBV11-2 and TRBJ2-3; TRBD2 matches at 7 bases. V lost 0 bases, J lost 2 bases, and 8 bases stayed unmatched. Germline lookup yields CDR1 SGHAT and CDR2 FQNNGV. CDR3 length: 17 amino acids. The full variable domain, with the rest looked up from reference TRBV11-2 and TRBJ2-3, is EAGVAQSPRYKIIEKRQSVAFWCNPISGHATLYWYQQILGQGPKLLIQFQNNGVVDDSQLPKDRFSAERLKGVDSTLKIQPAKLEDSAVYLCASSLDHAGAYTDTQYFGPGTRLTVL.

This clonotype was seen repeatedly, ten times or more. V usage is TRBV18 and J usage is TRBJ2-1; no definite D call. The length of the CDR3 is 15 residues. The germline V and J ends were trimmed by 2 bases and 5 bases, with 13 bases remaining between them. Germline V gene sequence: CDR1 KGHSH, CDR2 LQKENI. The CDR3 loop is CASSPTPPLDNEQFF. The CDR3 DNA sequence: TGTGCCAGCTCACCAACACCTCCCCTAGACAATGAGCAGTTCTTC.

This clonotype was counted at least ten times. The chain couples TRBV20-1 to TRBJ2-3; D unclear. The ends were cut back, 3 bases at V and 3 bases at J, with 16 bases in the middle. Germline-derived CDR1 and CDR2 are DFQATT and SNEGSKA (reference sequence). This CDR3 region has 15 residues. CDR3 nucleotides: TGCAGTGCTAGCAATTCTCGGGCCCCGACAGATACGCAGTATTTT. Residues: CSASNSRAPTDTQYF.